This TCR beta chain was captured by sequencing in a study of T-cell memory formation after mild COVID-19. Overall study findings and caveats: Among contracting clones, CD4+ were mainly CM/EM and CD8+ enriched in EMRA. The appearance of some responding clones in pre-infection memory suggested that cross-reactive memory joined.

This clonotype has only a few counts. Its cognate antigen is unknown. Deletions cut 5 bases from V and 3 bases from J, with 12 bases between. Germline V lookup: CDR1 KGHDR, CDR2 SFDVKD. CDR3 length: 14 amino acids. UMIs and sample barcodes were carried by the TCR alpha and TCR beta cDNA libraries that 5'RACE produced using constant-segment primers. TCRdb reprocessed the 5' RACE reads via MiXCR and lists one record per CDR3 protein. The table records 55,000 to 75,000 distinct CDR3 sequences, 25% to 35% of them present only once. The clonotype originates from a young man who had mild COVID-19 (a few samples of this study predate the infection). Cell type and time point are not known. The V call is TRBV24-1, the J call TRBJ1-1; D is unresolved. Specimen: PBMCs or a T cell subset sorted from them (not recorded which). CDR3 sequence: CATSAADSHTEAFF. The CDR3 DNA is TGTGCCACCAGTGCCGCGGATTCCCACACTGAAGCTTTCTTT.